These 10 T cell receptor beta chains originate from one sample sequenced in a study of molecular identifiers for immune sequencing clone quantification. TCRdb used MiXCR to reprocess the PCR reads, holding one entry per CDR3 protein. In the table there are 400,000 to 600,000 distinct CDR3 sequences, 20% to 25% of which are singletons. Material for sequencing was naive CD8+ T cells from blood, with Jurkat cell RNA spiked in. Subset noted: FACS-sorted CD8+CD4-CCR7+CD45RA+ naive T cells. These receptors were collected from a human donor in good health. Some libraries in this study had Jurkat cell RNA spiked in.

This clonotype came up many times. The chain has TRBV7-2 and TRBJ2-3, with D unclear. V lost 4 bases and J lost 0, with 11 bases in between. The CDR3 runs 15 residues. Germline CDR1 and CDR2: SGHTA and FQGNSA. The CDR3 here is CASSSMAASTDTQYF. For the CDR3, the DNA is TGTGCCAGCAGCTCCATGGCGGCGAGCACAGATACGCAGTATTTT.

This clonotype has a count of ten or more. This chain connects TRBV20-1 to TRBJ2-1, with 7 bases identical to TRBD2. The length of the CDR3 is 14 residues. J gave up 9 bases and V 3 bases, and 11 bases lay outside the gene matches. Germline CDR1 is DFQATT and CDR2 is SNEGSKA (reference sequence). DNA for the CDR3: TGCAGTGCTAGTGAAGCGGGGATTCTTGGTGAGCAGTTCTTC. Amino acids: CSASEAGILGEQFF.

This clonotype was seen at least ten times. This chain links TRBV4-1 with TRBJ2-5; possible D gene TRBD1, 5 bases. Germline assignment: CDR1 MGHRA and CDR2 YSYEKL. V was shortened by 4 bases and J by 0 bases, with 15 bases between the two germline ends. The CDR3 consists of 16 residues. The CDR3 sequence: CASSRVRVSYQETQYF. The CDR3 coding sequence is TGCGCCAGCAGCCGAGTCAGGGTTTCTTACCAAGAGACCCAGTACTTC.

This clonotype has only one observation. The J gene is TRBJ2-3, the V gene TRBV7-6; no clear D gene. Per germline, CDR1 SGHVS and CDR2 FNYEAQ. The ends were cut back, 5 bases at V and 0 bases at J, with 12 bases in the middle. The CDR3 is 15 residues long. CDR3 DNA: TGTGCCAGCAGCCCCGGAGCAGGTAGCACAGATACGCAGTATTTT. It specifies CASSPGAGSTDTQYF.

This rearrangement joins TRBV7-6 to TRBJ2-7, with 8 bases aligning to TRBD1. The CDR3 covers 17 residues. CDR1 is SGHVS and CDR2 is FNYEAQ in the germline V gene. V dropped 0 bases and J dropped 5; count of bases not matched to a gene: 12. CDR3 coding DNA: TGTGCCAGCAGCTTAGCCCCAGGACAGGGCGTGTCTCACGAGCAGTACTTC. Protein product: CASSLAPGQGVSHEQYF.

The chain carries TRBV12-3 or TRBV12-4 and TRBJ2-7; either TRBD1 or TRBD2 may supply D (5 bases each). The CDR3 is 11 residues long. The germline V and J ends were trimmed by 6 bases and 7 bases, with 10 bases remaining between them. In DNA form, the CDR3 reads TGTGCCAGCAGCGCCGAGGGGGAGCAGTACTTC. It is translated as CASSAEGEQYF.

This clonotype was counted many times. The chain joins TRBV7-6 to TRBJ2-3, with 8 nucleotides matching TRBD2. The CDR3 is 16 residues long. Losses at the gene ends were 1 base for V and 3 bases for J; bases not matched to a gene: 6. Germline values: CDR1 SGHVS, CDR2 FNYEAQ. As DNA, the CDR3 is TGTGCCAGCAGCTTAGTTAGCGGGGCCGTAACAGATACGCAGTATTTT. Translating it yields CASSLVSGAVTDTQYF.

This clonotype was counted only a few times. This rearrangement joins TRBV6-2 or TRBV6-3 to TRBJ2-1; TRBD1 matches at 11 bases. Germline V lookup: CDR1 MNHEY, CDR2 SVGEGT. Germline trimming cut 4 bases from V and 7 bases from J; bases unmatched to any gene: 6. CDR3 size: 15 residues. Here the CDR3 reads CASSWPGTGGNEQFF. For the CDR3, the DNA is TGTGCCAGCAGTTGGCCCGGGACAGGGGGTAATGAGCAGTTCTTC.

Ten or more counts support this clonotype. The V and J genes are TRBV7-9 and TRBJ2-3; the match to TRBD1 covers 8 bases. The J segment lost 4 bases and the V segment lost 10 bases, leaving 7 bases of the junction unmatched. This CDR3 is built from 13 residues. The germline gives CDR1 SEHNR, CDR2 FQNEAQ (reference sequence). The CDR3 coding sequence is TGTGCCATCCAGGGGGCGCGCGCAGATACGCAGTATTTT. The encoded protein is CAIQGARADTQYF.

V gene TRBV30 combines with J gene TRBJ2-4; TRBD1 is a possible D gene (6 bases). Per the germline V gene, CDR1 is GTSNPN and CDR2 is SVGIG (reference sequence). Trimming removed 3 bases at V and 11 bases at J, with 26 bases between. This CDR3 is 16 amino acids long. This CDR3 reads CAWSETPGQLLGVQYF. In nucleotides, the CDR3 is TGTGCCTGGAGCGAGACCCCGGGACAACTATTAGGCGTTCAGTACTTC.